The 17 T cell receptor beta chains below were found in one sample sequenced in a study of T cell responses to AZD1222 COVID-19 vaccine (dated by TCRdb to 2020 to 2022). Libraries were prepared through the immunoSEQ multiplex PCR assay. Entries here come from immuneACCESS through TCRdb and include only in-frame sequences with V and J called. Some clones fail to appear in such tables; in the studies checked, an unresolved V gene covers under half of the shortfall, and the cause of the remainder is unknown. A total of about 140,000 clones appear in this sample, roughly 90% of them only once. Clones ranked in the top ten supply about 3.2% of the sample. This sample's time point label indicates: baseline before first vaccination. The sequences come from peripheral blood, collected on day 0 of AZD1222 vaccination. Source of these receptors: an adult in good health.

The CDR3 DNA sequence: TGTGCCACCAGTGATTTTAATTGGAATGAGCAGTTCTTC. This codes for CATSDFNWNEQFF. The chain uses TRBV24-1 and TRBJ2-1; no clear D gene. The CDR3 covers 13 residues. V lost 1 base and J lost 7, with 7 bases in between. The germline gives CDR1 KGHDR, CDR2 SFDVKD.

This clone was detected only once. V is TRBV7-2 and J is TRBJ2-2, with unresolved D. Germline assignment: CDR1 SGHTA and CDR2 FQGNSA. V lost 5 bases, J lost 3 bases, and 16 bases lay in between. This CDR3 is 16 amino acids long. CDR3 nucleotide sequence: TGTGCCAGCAGCGCTAGAGCCCGCCTTGACACCGGGGAGCTGTTTTTT. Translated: CASSARARLDTGELFF. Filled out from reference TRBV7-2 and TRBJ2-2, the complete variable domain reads GAGVSQSPSNKVTEKGKDVELRCDPISGHTALYWYRQSLGQGLEFLIYFQGNSAPDKSGLPSDRFSAERTGGSVSTLTIQRTQQEDSAVYLCASSARARLDTGELFFGEGSRLTVL.

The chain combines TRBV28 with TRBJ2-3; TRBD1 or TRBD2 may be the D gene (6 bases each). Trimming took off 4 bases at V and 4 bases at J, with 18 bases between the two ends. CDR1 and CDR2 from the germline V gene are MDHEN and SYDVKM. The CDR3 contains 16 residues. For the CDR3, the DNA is TGTGCCAGCAGTTGGGGGGCTGGGGTAGGTGCAGATACGCAGTATTTT. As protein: CASSWGAGVGADTQYF.

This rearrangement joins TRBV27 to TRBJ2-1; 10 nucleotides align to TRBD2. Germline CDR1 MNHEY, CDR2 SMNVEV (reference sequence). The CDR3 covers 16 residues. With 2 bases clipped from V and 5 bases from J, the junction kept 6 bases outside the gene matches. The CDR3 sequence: CASSLILAGVHNEQFF. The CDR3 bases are TGTGCCAGCAGTTTAATCCTAGCGGGAGTCCACAATGAGCAGTTCTTC.

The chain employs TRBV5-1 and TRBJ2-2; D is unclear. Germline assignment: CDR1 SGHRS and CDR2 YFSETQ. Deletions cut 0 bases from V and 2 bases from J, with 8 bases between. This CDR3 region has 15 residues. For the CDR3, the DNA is TGCGCCAGCAGCTTGGGAGATGGAAACACCGGGGAGCTGTTTTTT. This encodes CASSLGDGNTGELFF.

The CDR3 loop is CASSLGLASTYEQYF. The DNA of the CDR3 is TGCGCCAGCAGCTTAGGACTTGCCAGTACCTACGAGCAGTACTTC. This chain uses TRBV5-1 with TRBJ2-7, with a weak D call TRBD2 (5 bases). Germline V gives CDR1 SGHRS, CDR2 YFSETQ. CDR3 length: 15 residues. V was pared by 2 bases and J by 2 bases, with 14 bases between.

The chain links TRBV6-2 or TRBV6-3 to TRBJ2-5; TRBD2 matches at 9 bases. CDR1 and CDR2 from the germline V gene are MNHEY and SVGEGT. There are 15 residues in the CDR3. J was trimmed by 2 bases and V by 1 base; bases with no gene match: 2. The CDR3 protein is CASSYWTSAQETQYF. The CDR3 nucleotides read TGTGCCAGCAGTTACTGGACTAGCGCTCAAGAGACCCAGTACTTC.

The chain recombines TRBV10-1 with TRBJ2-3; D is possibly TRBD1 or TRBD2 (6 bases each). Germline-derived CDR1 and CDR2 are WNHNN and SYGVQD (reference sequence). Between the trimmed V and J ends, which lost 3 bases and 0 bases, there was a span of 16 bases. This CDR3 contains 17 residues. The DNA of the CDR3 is TGCGCCAGCAGTGAAGGGGCAGGGGACTCTAGCACAGATACGCAGTATTTT. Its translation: CASSEGAGDSSTDTQYF.

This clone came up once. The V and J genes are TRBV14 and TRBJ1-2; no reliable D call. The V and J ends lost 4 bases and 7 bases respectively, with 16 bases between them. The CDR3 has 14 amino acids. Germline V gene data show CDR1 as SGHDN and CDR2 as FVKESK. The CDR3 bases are TGTGCCAGCAGCCGTCTGACGGAGTTCCTTGGCTACACCTTC. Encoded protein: CASSRLTEFLGYTF.

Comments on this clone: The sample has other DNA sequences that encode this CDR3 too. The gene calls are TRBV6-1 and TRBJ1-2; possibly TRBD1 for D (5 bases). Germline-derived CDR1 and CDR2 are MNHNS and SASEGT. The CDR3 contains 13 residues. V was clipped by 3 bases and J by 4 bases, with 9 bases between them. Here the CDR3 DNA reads TGTGCCAGCAGTGAGGGGCGGGCCTATGGCTACACCTTC. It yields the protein CASSEGRAYGYTF.

For the CDR3, the DNA is TGTGCCAGCAGCTCCCATACGGATACGCAGTATTTT. The encoded protein is CASSSHTDTQYF. The chain couples TRBV13 to TRBJ2-3; D call uncertain. V lost 4 bases and J lost 6, with 8 bases in between. This CDR3 spans 12 amino acids. Looked up from germline, CDR1 is PRHDT and CDR2 is FYEKMQ (reference sequence).

Here the CDR3 DNA reads TGTGCCAGCAGCCCCTCGACTAGCGGGAGTCGAGAGACCCAGTACTTC. Amino acid sequence: CASSPSTSGSRETQYF. This rearrangement joins TRBV7-9 to TRBJ2-5, with TRBD2 identical over 12 bases. Germline CDR1 is SEHNR and CDR2 is FQNEAQ (reference sequence). V lost 5 bases to trimming and J lost 4 bases; unmatched junction nucleotides: 8. This CDR3 is 16 amino acids long.

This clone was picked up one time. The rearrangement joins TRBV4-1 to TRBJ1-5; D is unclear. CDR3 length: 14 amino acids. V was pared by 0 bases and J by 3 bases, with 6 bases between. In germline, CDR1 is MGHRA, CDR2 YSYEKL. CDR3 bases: TGCGCCAGCAGCCAAGATGGATTCAATCAGCCCCAGCATTTT. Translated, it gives CASSQDGFNQPQHF.

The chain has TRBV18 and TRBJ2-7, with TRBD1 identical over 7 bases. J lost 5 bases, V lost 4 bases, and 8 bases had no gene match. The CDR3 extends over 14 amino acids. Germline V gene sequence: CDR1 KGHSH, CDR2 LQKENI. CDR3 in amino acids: CASSLDRDRNEQYF. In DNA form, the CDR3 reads TGTGCCAGCTCACTCGACAGGGATCGGAACGAGCAGTACTTC. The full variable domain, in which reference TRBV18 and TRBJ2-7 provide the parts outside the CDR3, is NAGVMQNPRHLVRRRGQEARLRCSPMKGHSHVYWYRQLPEEGLKFMVYLQKENIIDESGMPKERFSAEFPKEGPSILRIQQVVRGDSAAYFCASSLDRDRNEQYFGPGTRLTVT.

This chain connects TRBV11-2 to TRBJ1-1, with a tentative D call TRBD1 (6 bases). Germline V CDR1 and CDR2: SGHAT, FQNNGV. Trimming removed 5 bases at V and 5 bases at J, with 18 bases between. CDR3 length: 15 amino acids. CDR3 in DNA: TGTGCCAGCAGCCCAAAGGGGGGAAAGGGAACTGAAGCTTTCTTT. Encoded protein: CASSPKGGKGTEAFF.

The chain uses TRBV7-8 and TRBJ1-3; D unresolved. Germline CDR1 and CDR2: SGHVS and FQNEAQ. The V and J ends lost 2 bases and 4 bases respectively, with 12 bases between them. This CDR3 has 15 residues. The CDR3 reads CASSLTRVGGNTIYF. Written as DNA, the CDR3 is TGTGCCAGCAGCTTAACAAGGGTGGGCGGAAACACCATATATTTT.

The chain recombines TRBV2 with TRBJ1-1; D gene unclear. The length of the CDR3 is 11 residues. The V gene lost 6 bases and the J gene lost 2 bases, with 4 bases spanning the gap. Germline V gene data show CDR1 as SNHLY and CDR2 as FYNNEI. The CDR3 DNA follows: TGTGCCAGCAGGAAAAACACTGAAGCTTTCTTT. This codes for CASRKNTEAFF.